The T cell receptor beta chain described here comes from a study of blood T cell repertoires in COVID-19. The wider study: PBMCs, B-cell-depleted T cells, or T cells were the source of the cDNA or gDNA that made up the material.

Original processing methods: Estimation of nucleated cell counts was performed using reference gene primer amplification. Assay: immunoSEQ multiplex PCR; the TCRdb copy retains only in-frame clones and omits some. V and J calls and clone size are given by that table; D and trimming were obtained from the DNA. The sample records over 200,000 clones, around 88% being singletons. Germline CDR1 reads SEHNR; CDR2 reads FQNEAQ (reference sequence). The CDR3 has 16 residues. The V gene end was trimmed by 7 bases and the J gene end by 1 base; junction bases not matched to a gene: 8. Study members were between about 18 and 89 years old and lived in approximately 25 US regions. Cohort assignment relied on participant-reported clinical history.

The chain employs TRBV7-9 and TRBJ2-2, with 8 bases aligning to TRBD1. This clonotype originated in a woman aged 40 to 50 with acute COVID-19. Sequenced input: PBMCs or T cells enriched from blood (not recorded which). The CDR3 DNA reads as TGTGCCAGCATCCAACCGGGGACAGGGAACACCGGGGAGCTGTTTTTT. Residues: CASIQPGTGNTGELFF.